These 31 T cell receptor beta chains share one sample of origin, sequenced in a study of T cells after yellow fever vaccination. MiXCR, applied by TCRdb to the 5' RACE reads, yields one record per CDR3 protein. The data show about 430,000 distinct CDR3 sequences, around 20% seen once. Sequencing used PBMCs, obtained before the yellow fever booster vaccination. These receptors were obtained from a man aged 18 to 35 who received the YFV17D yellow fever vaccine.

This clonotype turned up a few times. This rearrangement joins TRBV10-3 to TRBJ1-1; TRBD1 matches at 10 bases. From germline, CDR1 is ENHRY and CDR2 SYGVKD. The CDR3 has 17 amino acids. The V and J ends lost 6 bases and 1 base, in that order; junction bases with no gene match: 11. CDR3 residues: CAIRAGTGVFWNTEAFF. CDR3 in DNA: TGTGCCATCAGAGCCGGGACAGGGGTTTTTTGGAACACTGAAGCTTTCTTT.

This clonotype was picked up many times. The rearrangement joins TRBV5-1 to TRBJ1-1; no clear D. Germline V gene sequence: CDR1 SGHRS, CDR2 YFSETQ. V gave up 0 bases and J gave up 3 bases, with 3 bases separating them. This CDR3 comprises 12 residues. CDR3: CASSLVDTEAFF. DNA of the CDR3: TGCGCCAGCAGCTTGGTGGACACTGAAGCTTTCTTT.

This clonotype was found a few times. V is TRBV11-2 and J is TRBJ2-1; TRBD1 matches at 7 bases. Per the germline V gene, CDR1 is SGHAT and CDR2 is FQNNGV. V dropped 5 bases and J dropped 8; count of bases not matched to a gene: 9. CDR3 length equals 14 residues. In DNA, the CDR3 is TGTGCCAGCAGCCTAATAGACAGGGCCGATGAGCAGTTCTTC. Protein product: CASSLIDRADEQFF.

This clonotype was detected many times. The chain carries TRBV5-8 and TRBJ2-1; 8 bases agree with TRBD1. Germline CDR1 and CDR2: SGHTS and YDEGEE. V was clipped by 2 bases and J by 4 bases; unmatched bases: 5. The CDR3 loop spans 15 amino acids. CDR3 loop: CASSFRGLGYNEQFF. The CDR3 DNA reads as TGTGCCAGCAGCTTCAGGGGGCTAGGTTACAATGAGCAGTTCTTC.

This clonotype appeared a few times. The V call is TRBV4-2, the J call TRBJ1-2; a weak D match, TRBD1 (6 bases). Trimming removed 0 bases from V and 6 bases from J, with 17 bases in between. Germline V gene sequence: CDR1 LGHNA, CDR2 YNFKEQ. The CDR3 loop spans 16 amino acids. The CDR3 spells CASSQDSGASWNGYTF. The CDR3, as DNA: TGTGCCAGCAGCCAAGATTCGGGGGCAAGTTGGAATGGCTACACCTTC.

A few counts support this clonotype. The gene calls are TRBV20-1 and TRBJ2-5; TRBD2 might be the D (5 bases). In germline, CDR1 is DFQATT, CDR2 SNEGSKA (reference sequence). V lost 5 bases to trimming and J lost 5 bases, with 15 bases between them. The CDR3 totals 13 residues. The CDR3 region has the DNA TGCAGTGCTCCAACCCTAGCTTGGGAGACCCAGTACTTC. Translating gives CSAPTLAWETQYF.

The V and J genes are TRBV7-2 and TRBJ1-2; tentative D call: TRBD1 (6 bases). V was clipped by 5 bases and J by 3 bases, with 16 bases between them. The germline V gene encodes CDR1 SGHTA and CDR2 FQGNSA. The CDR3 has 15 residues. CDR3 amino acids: CASSPGAGAYYGYTF. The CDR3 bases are TGTGCCAGCAGCCCAGGGGCCGGGGCCTACTATGGCTACACCTTC.

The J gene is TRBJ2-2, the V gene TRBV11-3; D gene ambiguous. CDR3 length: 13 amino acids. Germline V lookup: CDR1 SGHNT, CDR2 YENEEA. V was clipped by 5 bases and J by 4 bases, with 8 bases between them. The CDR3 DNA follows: TGTGCCAGCAGCAAGGACGGCACCGGGGAGCTGTTTTTT. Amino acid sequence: CASSKDGTGELFF. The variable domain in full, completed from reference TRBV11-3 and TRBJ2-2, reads EAGVVQSPRYKIIEKKQPVAFWCNPISGHNTLYWYLQNLGQGPELLIRYENEEAVDDSQLPKDRFSAERLKGVDSTLKIQPAELGDSAVYLCASSKDGTGELFFGEGSRLTVL.

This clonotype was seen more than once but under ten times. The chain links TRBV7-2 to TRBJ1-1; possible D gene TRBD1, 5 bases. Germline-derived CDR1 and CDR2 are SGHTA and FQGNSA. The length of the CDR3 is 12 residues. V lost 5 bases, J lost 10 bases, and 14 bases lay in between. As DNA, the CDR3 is TGTGCCAGCAGCATCGACAGTGGCGTAGCTTTCTTT. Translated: CASSIDSGVAFF.

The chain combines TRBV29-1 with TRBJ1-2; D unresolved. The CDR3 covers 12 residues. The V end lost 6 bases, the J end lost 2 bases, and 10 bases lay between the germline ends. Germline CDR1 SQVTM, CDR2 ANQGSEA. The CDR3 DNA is TGCAGCGTCCGAGGTCAGAACTATGGCTACACCTTC. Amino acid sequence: CSVRGQNYGYTF.

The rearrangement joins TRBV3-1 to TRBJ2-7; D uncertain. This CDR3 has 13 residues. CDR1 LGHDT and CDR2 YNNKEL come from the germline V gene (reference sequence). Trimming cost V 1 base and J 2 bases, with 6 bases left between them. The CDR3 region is CASSQGSTYEQYF. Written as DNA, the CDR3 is TGTGCCAGCAGCCAAGGCTCGACCTACGAGCAGTACTTC.

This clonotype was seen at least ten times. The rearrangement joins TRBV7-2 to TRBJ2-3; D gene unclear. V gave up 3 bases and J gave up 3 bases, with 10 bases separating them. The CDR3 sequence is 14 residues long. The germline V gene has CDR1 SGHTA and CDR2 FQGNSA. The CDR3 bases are TGTGCCAGCAGCTTCAGAACCCTAACAGATACGCAGTATTTT. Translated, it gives CASSFRTLTDTQYF. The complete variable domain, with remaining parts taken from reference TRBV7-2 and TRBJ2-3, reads GAGVSQSPSNKVTEKGKDVELRCDPISGHTALYWYRQSLGQGLEFLIYFQGNSAPDKSGLPSDRFSAERTGGSVSTLTIQRTQQEDSAVYLCASSFRTLTDTQYFGPGTRLTVL.

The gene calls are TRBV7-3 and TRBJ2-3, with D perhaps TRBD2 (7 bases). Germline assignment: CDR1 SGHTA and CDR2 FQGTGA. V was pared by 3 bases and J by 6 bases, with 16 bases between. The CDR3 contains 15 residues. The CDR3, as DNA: TGTGCCAGCAGCTTTAACGGGGGGCGCATGGATACGCAGTATTTT. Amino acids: CASSFNGGRMDTQYF. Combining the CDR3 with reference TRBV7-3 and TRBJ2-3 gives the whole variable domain GAGVSQTPSNKVTEKGKYVELRCDPISGHTALYWYRQSLGQGPEFLIYFQGTGAADDSGLPNDRFFAVRPEGSVSTLKIQRTERGDSAVYLCASSFNGGRMDTQYFGPGTRLTVL.

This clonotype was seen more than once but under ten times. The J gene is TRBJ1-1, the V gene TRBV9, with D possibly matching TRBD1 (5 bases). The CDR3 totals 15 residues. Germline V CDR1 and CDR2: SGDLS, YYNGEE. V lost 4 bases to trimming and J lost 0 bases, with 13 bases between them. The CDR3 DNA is TGTGCCAGCAGCCCTTGGGGGGAAATGAACACTGAAGCTTTCTTT. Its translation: CASSPWGEMNTEAFF. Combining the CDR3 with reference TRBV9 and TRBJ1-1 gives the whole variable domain DSGVTQTPKHLITATGQRVTLRCSPRSGDLSVYWYQQSLDQGLQFLIQYYNGEERAKGNILERFSAQQFPDLHSELNLSSLELGDSALYFCASSPWGEMNTEAFFGQGTRLTVV.

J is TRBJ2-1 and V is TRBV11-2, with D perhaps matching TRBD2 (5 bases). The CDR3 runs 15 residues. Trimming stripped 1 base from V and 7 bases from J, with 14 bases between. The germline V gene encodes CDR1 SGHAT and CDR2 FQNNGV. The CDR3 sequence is CASSLGRTGVNEQFF. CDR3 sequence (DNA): TGTGCCAGCAGCTTAGGTAGGACCGGGGTTAATGAGCAGTTCTTC.

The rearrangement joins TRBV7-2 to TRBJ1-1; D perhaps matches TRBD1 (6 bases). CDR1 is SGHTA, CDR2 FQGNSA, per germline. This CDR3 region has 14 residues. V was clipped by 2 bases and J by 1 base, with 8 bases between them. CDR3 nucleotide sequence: TGTGCCAGCAGCTTATCACAGGGGAACACTGAAGCTTTCTTT. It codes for CASSLSQGNTEAFF.

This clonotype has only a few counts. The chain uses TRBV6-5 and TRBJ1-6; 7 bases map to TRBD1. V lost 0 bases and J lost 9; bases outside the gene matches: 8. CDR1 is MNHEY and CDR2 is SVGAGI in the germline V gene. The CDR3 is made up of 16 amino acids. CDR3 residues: CASSYSKAGGGSPLHF. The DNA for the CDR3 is TGTGCCAGCAGTTACTCGAAGGCAGGGGGTGGTTCACCCCTCCACTTT.

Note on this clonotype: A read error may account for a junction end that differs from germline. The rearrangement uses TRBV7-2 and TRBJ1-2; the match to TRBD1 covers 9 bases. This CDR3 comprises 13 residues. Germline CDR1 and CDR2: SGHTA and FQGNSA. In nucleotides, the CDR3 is TGTGCCAGCATCTTAGTCAGGGGGGACAGGGAATTCTTC. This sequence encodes CASILVRGDREFF.

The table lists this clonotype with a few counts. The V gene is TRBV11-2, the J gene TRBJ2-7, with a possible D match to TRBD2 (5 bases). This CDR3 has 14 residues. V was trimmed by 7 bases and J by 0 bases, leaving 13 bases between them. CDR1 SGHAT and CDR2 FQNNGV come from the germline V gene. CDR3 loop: CASTITGDSYEQYF. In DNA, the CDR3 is TGTGCCAGCACCATCACCGGGGACTCCTACGAGCAGTACTTC.

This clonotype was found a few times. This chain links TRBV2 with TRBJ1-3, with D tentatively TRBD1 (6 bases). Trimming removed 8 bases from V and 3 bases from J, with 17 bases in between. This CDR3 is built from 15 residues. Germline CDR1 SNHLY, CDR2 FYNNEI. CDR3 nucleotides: TGTGCCAGCTCCGGGGGGGGGGCGCGTGGAAACACCATATATTTT. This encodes CASSGGGARGNTIYF.

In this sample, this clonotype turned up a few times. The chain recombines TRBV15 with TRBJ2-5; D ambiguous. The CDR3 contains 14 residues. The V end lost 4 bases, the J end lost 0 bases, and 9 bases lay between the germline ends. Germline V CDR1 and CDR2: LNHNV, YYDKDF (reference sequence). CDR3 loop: CATSTASYQETQYF. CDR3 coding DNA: TGTGCCACCAGCACCGCTTCGTACCAAGAGACCCAGTACTTC. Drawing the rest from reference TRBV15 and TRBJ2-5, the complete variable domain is DAMVIQNPRYQVTQFGKPVTLSCSQTLNHNVMYWYQQKSSQAPKLLFHYYDKDFNNEADTPDNFQSRRPNTSFCFLDIRSPGLGDTAMYLCATSTASYQETQYFGPGTRLLVL.

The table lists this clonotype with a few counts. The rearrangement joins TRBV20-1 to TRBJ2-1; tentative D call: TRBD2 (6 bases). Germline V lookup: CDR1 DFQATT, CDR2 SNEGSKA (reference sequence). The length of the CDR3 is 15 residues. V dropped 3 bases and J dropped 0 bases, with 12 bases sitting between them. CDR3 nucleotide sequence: TGCAGTGCTAGGGAGGGCTTCCGCTCCTACAATGAGCAGTTCTTC. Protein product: CSAREGFRSYNEQFF.

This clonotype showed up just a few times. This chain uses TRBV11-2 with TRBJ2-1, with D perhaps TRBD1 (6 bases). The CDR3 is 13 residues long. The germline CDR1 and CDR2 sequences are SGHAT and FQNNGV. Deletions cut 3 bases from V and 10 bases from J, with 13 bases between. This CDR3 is CASSFSDRGEQFF. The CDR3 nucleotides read TGTGCCAGCAGCTTTTCGGACAGAGGAGAGCAGTTCTTC.

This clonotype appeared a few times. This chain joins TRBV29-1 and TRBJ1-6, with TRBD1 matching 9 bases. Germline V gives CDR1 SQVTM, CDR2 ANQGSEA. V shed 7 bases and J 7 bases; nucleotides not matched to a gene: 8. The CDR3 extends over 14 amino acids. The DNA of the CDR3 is TGCAGCGCCTCACAGGGGGCCAAGAATTCACCCCTCCACTTT. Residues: CSASQGAKNSPLHF.

The CDR3 region has the DNA TGTGCCAGCAGCGGAAGGATGAACTCTGGGGCCAACGTCCTGACTTTC. Encoded protein: CASSGRMNSGANVLTF. This chain connects TRBV7-6 to TRBJ2-6; D remains unclear. This CDR3 comprises 16 residues. The germline V and J ends were trimmed by 5 bases and 0 bases, with 11 bases remaining between them. CDR1 and CDR2 from the germline V gene are SGHVS and FNYEAQ. Looking up the rest from reference TRBV7-6 and TRBJ2-6 gives the full variable domain: GAGVSQSPRYKVTKRGQDVALRCDPISGHVSLYWYRQALGQGPEFLTYFNYEAQQDKSGLPNDRFSAERPEGSISTLTIQRTEQRDSAMYRCASSGRMNSGANVLTFGAGSRLTVL.

In DNA, the CDR3 is TGCGCCAGCAGCCAAGAAGGGGGGTACGAGCAGTACTTC. The encoded protein is CASSQEGGYEQYF. The V and J genes are TRBV4-1 and TRBJ2-7; D tentatively reads TRBD1 or TRBD2 (6 bases each). Germline-derived CDR1 and CDR2 are MGHRA and YSYEKL. Trimming left V 0 bases short and J 4 bases short, with 7 bases between. The length of the CDR3 is 13 residues.

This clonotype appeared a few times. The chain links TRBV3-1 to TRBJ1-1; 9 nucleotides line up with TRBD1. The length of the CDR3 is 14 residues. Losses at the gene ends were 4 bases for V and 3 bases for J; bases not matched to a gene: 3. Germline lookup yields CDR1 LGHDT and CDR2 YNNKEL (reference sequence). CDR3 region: CASSLRDRDTEAFF. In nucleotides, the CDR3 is TGTGCCAGCAGCCTCCGGGACAGGGACACTGAAGCTTTCTTT.

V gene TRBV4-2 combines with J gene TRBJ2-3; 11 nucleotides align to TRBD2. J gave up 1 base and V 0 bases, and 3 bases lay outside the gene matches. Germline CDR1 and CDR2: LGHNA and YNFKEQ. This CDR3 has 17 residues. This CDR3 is CASSQEPGLAGTDTQYF. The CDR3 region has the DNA TGTGCCAGCAGCCAAGAGCCGGGACTAGCGGGCACAGATACGCAGTATTTT.

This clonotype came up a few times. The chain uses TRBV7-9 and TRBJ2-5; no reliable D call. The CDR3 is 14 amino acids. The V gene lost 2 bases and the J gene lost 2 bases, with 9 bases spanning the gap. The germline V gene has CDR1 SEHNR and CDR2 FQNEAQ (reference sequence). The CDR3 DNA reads TGTGCCAGCAGCTTACCGCTGGTACAAGAGACCCAGTACTTC. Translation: CASSLPLVQETQYF.

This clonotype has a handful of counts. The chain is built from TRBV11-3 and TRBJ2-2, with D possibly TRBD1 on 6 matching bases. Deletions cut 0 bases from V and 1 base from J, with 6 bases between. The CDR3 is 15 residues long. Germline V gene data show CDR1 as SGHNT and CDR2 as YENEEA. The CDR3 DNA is TGTGCCAGCAGCTTAGAACAGGGGAACACCGGGGAGCTGTTTTTT. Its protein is CASSLEQGNTGELFF. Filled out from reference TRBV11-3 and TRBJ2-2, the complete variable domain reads EAGVVQSPRYKIIEKKQPVAFWCNPISGHNTLYWYLQNLGQGPELLIRYENEEAVDDSQLPKDRFSAERLKGVDSTLKIQPAELGDSAVYLCASSLEQGNTGELFFGEGSRLTVL.

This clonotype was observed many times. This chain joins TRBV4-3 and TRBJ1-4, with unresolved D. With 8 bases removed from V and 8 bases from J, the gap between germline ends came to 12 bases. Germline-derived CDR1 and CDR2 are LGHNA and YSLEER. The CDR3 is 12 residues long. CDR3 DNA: TGCGCCAGCGGACCGGGGAGAGAAAAACTGTTTTTT. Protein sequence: CASGPGREKLFF.